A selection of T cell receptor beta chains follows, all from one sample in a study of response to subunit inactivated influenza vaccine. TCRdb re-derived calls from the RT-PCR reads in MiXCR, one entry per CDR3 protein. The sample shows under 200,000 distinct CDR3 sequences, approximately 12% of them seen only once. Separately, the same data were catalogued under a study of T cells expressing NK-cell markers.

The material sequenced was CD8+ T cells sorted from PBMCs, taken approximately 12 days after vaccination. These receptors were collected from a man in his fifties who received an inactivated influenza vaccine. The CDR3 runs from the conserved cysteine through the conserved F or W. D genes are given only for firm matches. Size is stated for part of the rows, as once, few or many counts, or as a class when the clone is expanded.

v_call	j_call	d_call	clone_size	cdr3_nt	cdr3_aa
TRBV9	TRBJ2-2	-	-	TGTGCCAGCAGCGTAGCTTTTGACGGGAGTAGCTCCGGGGAGCTGTTTTTT	CASSVAFDGSSSGELFF
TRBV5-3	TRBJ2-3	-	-	TGTGCCAGAAGCTTGGGTTCGGGGTTGGGTTCTGATACGCAGTATTTT	CARSLGSGLGSDTQYF
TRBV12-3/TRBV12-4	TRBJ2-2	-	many	TGTGCCAGCACAACTAATCGGGGCACCGGGGAGCTGTTTTTT	CASTTNRGTGELFF
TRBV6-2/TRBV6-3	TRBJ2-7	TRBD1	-	TGTGCCAGCAGTTACACAGGGGCATACGAGCAGTACTTC	CASSYTGAYEQYF
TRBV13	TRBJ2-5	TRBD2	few	TGTGCCAGCAGCTTAGGAAATGCGGGAGAGTATCAAGAGACCCAGTACTTC	CASSLGNAGEYQETQYF
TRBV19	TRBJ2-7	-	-	TGTGCCAGTAGTATATATCTACACTACGAGCAGTACTTC	CASSIYLHYEQYF
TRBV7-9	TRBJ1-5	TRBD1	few	TGTGCCAGCAGCCAAGGGGGCGGGCCCCAGCATTTT	CASSQGGGPQHF
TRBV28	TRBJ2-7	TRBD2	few	TGTGCCAGCAGTCAAAAACCGGGACTAGGTTACGAGCAGTACTTC	CASSQKPGLGYEQYF
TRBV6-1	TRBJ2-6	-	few	TGTGCCAGGCCTGCTAGGGACCATCCTATGGGGGCCAACGTCCTGACTTTC	CARPARDHPMGANVLTF
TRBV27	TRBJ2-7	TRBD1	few	TGTGCCAGCAGACTCGGACAGGCCAACAACGAGCAGTACTTC	CASRLGQANNEQYF
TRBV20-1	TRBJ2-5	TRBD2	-	TGCTGTGCTAGAGGACTAGCGGGGGGGCCAATAAGGGAGACCCAGTACTTC	CCARGLAGGPIRETQYF
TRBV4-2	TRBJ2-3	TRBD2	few	TGTGCCAGCAGCCAAGATCTCGGAGTGACTAGCGGAAACACAGATACGCAGTATTTT	CASSQDLGVTSGNTDTQYF
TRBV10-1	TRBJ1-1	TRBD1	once	TGCGCCACCCGGACAGGGAGGAACACTGAAGCTTTCTTT	CATRTGRNTEAFF
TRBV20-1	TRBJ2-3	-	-	TGCAGTGCTAGAGATGGGCAGTTACCAGCGAGATCCTCGCAGTATTTT	CSARDGQLPARSSQYF
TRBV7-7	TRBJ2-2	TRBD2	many	TGTGCTAGCAGCTTAGCCTCACCGGGACTAGGGATCGAAAACACCGGGGAGCTGTTTTTT	CASSLASPGLGIENTGELFF
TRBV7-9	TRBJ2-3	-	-	TGTGCCAGCAGCTCGTGGGAGGTTGGCACAGATACGCAGTATTTT	CASSSWEVGTDTQYF
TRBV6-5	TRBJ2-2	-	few	TGTGCCAGCAGTTACGACGGGGCAAGCGGGGAGCTGTTTTTT	CASSYDGASGELFF
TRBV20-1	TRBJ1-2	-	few	TGCAGTGCTAGAGATCAGGGCACTGGCTACACCTTC	CSARDQGTGYTF
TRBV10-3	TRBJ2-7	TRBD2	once	TGTGCCATCAGTGAGGAAGCGGGGCAGGGATCCTACGAGCAGTACTTC	CAISEEAGQGSYEQYF
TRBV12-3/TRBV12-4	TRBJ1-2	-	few	TGTGCCAGCAGTTTATCAAGGTTTGGCTACACCTTC	CASSLSRFGYTF
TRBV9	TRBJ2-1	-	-	TGTGCCAGCAGCGTAGAAGGTTGGGTGGAGCAGTTCTTC	CASSVEGWVEQFF
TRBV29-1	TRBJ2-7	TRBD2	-	TGCAGCGTTGAATTCGGGGGGGTGGGACGGAACGAGCAGTACTTC	CSVEFGGVGRNEQYF
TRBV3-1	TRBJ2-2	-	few	TGTGCCAGCAGCCTGAACAGGGGAGGGAGCACCGGGGAGCTGTTTTTT	CASSLNRGGSTGELFF
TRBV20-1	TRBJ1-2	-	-	TGCAGTGCTAGAGATCAGGACAGTTATGGCTACACCTTC	CSARDQDSYGYTF
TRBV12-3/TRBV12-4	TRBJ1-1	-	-	TGTGCCAGCAGTTTAGGTTCGGGGACTGAAGCTTTCTTT	CASSLGSGTEAFF
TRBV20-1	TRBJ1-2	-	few	TGCAGTGCGAAGGAACCCACGTTAGGGGGAACGTGGGGCTACACCTTC	CSAKEPTLGGTWGYTF
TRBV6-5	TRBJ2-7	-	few	TGTGCCAGCAGTTATCAAGTCATCACAGACGCCTACGAGCAGTACTTC	CASSYQVITDAYEQYF
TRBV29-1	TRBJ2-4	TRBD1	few	TGCAGCGTTGATGTTGGGGACAGGGGTAGGGGAAACATTCAGTACTTC	CSVDVGDRGRGNIQYF
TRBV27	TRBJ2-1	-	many	TGTGCCAGCAGTTTGTTGGTTGGAAGGTCCTACAATGAGCAGTTCTTC	CASSLLVGRSYNEQFF
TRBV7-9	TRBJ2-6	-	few	TGTGCCAGCAGCCCAAAGCGGTTCCCTGGGGCCAACGTCCTGACTTTC	CASSPKRFPGANVLTF
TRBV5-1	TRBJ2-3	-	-	TGCGCCAGCAGCTTGGTATCAGGTGTAAGTGGCACAGATACGCAGTATTTT	CASSLVSGVSGTDTQYF
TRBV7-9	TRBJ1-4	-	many	TGTGCCAGCGGCAGGGTCGAGGATGAAAAACTGTTTTTT	CASGRVEDEKLFF
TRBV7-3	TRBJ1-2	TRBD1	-	TGTGCCAGCAGCTTTGGACAGGGGAGTGGCTACACCTTC	CASSFGQGSGYTF
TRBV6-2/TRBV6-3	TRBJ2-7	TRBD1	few	TGTGCCAGCAGTTACTCGGCCACCGGGACAGGAGTAAGCTACGAGCAGTACTTC	CASSYSATGTGVSYEQYF
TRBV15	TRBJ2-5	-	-	TGTGCCACCAGCAGAGATGGCACCAGCCAAGAGACCCAGTACTTC	CATSRDGTSQETQYF
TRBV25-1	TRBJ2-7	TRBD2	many	TGTGCCAGCAGTATAACTAGCGGGTGGAGGACCTACGAGCAGTACTTC	CASSITSGWRTYEQYF
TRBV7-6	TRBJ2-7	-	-	TGTGCCAGCAGCTTAACGGGCGAGGGCTCCTACGAGCAGTACTTC	CASSLTGEGSYEQYF
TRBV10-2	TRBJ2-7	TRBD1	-	TGCGCCAGCAGTGGGACCACGACAGGGGCCAGCTCCTACGAGCAGTACTTC	CASSGTTTGASSYEQYF
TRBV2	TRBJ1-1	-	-	TGTGCCAGCAGTGACGCACTAGAAGCTTTCTTT	CASSDALEAFF
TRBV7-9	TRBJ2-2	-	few	TGTGCCAGCAGCCCCCTCAAACGGGAGCTGTTTTTT	CASSPLKRELFF
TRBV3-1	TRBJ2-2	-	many	TGTGCCAGCAGCCAAGATATCGTGGAGGGGGCTGTTGAGTACACCGGGGAGCTGTTTTTT	CASSQDIVEGAVEYTGELFF
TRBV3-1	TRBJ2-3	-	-	TGTGCCAGCAGCAGTAGGGGGCGGGGGCCAGATACGCAGTATTTT	CASSSRGRGPDTQYF
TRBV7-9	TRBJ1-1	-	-	TGTGCCAGCAGCTTAAGACAGTACACTGAAGCTTTCTTT	CASSLRQYTEAFF
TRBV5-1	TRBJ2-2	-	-	TGCGCCAGCAGCCCCCCGGATATGATTGGGGAGCTGTTTTTT	CASSPPDMIGELFF
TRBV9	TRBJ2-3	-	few	TGTGCCAGCAGCCTCTGGCAGGAGGGGGGTAGTCTGTATTTT	CASSLWQEGGSLYF
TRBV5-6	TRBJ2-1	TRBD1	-	TGTGCCAGCAGCTTGGGGACAGGGGGTCTCCACAATGAGCAGTTCTTC	CASSLGTGGLHNEQFF
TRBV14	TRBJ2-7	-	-	TGTGCCAGCAGCCTAGTACGACAGAGCGAGCAGTACTTC	CASSLVRQSEQYF
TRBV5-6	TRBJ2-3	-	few	TGTGCCAGCAGCTTGGCTTTGGACCCCGCAGATACGCAGTATTTT	CASSLALDPADTQYF
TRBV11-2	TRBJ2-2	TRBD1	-	TGTGCCAGCAGCTTAGTTGCAGGGGGCCACGGGGAGCTGTTTTTT	CASSLVAGGHGELFF